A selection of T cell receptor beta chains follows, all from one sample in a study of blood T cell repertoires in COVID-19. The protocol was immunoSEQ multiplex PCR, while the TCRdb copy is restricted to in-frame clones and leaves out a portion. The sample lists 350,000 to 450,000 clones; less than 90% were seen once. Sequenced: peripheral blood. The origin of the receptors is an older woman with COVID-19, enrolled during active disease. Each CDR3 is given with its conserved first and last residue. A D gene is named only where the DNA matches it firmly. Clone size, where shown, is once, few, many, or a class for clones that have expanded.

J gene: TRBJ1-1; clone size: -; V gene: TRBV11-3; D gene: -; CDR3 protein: CASSLEARGVPFF; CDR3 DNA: TGTGCCAGCAGCTTAGAGGCCCGGGGGGTCCCTTTCTTT
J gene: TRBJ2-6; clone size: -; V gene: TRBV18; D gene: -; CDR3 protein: CASSPRSSGANVLTF; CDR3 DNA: TGTGCCAGCTCACCCCGGAGCTCTGGGGCCAACGTCCTGACTTTC
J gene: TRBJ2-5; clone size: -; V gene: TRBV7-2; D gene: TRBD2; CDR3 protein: CASSTTSGGIGTQYF; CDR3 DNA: TGTGCCAGCAGCACTACTAGCGGGGGCATCGGGACCCAGTACTTC
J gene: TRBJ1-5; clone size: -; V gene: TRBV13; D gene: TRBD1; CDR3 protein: CASSGRREPGQGANHQPQHF; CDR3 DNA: TGTGCCAGCAGCGGTAGACGGGAGCCGGGACAGGGGGCGAACCATCAGCCCCAGCATTTT
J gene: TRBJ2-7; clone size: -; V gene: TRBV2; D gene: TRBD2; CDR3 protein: CATTSGGSQGEQYF; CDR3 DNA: TGTGCCACCACTAGCGGGGGGTCCCAGGGCGAGCAGTACTTC
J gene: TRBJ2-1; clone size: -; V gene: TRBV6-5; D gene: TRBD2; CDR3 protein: CASIPAGGPGNEQFF; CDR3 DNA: TGTGCCAGCATCCCGGCGGGGGGGCCGGGGAATGAGCAGTTCTTC
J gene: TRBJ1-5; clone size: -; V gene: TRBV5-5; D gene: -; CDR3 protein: CASSLGGQIYSNQPQHF; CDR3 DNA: TGTGCCAGCAGCTTGGGTGGACAGATCTATAGCAATCAGCCCCAGCATTTT
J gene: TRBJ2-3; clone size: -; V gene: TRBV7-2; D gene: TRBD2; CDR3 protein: CASSLGLAGAADTQYF; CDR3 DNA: TGTGCCAGCAGCTTGGGACTAGCGGGGGCGGCAGATACGCAGTATTTT
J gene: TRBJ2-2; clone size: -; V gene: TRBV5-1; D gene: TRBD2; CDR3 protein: CASSGAGGHAGELFF; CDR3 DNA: TGCGCCAGCAGCGGAGCGGGGGGACACGCCGGGGAGCTGTTTTTT
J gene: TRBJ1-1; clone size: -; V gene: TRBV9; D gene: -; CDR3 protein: CASSVFEGNTEAFF; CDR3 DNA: TGTGCCAGCAGCGTATTCGAGGGGAACACTGAAGCTTTCTTT
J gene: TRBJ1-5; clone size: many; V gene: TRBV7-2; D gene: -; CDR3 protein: CASSLDINQPQHF; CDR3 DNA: TGTGCCAGCAGCTTAGACATCAATCAGCCCCAGCATTTT
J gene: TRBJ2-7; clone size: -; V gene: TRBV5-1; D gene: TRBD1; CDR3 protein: CASSLGGQGLNEQYF; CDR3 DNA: TGCGCCAGCAGCTTGGGGGGACAGGGATTGAACGAGCAGTACTTC
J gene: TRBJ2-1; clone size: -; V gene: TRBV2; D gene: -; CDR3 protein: CASVEYNEQFF; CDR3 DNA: TGTGCCAGCGTAGAATACAATGAGCAGTTCTTC
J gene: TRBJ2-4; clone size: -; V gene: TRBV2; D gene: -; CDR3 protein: CASSEAAGQNIQYF; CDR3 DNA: TGTGCCAGCAGTGAAGCGGCGGGGCAAAACATTCAGTACTTC
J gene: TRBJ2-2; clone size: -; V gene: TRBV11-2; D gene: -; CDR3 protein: CASSRNSNTGELFF; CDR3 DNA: TGTGCCAGCAGCCGTAACAGTAACACCGGGGAGCTGTTTTTT
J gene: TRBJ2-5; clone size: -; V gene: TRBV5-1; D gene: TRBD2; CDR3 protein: CASIPSGGMETQYF; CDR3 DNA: TGCGCCAGCATCCCTAGCGGGGGGATGGAGACCCAGTACTTC
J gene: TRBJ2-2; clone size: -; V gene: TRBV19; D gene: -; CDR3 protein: CASSIHPIMRPSNTGELFF; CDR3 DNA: TGTGCCAGTAGTATTCACCCGATCATGCGGCCTTCTAACACCGGGGAGCTGTTTTTT
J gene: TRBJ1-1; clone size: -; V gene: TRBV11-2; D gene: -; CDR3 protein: CASEGLRNTEAFF; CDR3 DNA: TGTGCCAGCGAGGGACTCCGGAACACTGAAGCTTTCTTT
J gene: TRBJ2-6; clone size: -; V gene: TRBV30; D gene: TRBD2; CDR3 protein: CAWSPAGSGANVLTF; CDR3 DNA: TGTGCCTGGAGTCCAGCGGGATCTGGGGCCAACGTCCTGACTTTC
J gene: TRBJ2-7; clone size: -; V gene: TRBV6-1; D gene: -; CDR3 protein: CASSEAPLAGSGHF; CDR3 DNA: TGTGCCAGCAGTGAAGCGCCCCTGGCAGGCAGCGGACACTTC
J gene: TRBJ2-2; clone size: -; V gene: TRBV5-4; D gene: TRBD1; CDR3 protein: CASNTGTGNTGELFF; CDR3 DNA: TGTGCCAGCAATACCGGGACAGGGAACACCGGGGAGCTGTTTTTT
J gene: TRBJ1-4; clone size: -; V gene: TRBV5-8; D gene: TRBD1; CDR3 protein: CASSLPGQVLFPRF; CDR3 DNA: TGTGCCAGCAGCCTCCCGGGACAGGTCCTCTTTCCGCGCTTT
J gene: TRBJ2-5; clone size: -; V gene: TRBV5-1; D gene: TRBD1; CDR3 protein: CASSLGGQSFQETQYF; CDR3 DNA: TGCGCCAGCAGCTTGGGGGGACAGAGCTTTCAAGAGACCCAGTACTTC
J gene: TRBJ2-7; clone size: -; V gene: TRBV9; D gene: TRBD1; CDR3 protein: CASSASGTGGPPAYEQYF; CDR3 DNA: TGTGCCAGCAGCGCCTCGGGGACAGGGGGCCCCCCTGCCTACGAGCAGTACTTC
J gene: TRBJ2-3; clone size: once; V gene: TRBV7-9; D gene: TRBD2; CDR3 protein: CASSPDRGGLGTDTQYF; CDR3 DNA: TGTGCCAGCAGCCCAGACCGGGGGGGGTTGGGCACAGATACGCAGTATTTT
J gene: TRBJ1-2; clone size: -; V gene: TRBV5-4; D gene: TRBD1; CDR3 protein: CASSIRDRGNYGYTF; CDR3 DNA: TGTGCCAGCAGCATCCGGGACAGGGGTAACTATGGCTACACCTTC
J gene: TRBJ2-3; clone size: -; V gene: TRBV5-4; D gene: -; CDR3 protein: CASSWGAGAATDTQYF; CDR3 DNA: TGTGCCAGCAGTTGGGGGGCGGGGGCCGCCACAGATACGCAGTATTTT
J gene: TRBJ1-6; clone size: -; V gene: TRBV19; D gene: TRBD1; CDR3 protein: CASGAEGASYNSPLHF; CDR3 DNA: TGTGCCAGTGGCGCGGAGGGGGCTTCCTATAATTCACCCCTCCACTTT
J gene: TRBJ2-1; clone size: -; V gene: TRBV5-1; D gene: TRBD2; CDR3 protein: CASLSGDGHNEQFF; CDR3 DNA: TGCGCCAGCCTCAGCGGGGACGGGCACAATGAGCAGTTCTTC
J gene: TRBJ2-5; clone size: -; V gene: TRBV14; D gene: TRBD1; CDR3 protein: CASSEWGQGVTRETQYF; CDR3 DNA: TGTGCCAGCAGCGAGTGGGGCCAGGGGGTCACGAGGGAGACCCAGTACTTC
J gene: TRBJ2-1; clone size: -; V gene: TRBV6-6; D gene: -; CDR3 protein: CASRPHSYQNNEQFF; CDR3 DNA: TGTGCCAGCAGACCCCACAGCTACCAAAACAATGAGCAGTTCTTC
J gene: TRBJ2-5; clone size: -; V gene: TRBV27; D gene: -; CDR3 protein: CASSSLTVLETQYF; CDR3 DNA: TGTGCCAGCAGTTCCCTCACGGTCCTGGAGACCCAGTACTTC
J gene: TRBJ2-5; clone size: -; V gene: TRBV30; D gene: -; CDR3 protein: CAWSVRTVPYQETQYF; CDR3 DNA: TGTGCCTGGAGCGTCCGGACAGTTCCGTACCAAGAGACCCAGTACTTC
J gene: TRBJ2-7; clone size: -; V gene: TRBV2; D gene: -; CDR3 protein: CASIMTGTLLNEQYF; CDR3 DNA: TGTGCCAGCATTATGACAGGTACTTTGTTGAACGAGCAGTACTTC